The 30 T cell receptor beta chains below come from one sample, sequenced in a study of T cell responses to AZD1222 COVID-19 vaccine. The repertoire was sequenced with immunoSEQ multiplex PCR; TCRdb's copy has only in-frame clones and lacks some. Here the sample spans approximately 100,000 clones, less than 95% being singletons. Sequenced here: peripheral blood, sampled on day 0 of AZD1222 vaccination. These receptors all stem from an adult in good health.

The rearrangement joins TRBV30 to TRBJ1-2, with D possibly being TRBD1 (6 bases). V was clipped by 1 base and J by 8 bases, with 14 bases between them. CDR1 and CDR2 (germline): GTSNPN, SVGIG (reference sequence). CDR3 length equals 13 residues. The CDR3 loop is CAWSERTAYGYTF. In DNA form, the CDR3 reads TGTGCCTGGAGTGAGAGGACAGCGTACGGCTACACCTTC.

The rearrangement joins TRBV24-1 to TRBJ2-7, with D possibly matching TRBD1 (6 bases). The CDR3 consists of 12 residues. The ends were cut back, 2 bases at V and 10 bases at J, with 11 bases in the middle. CDR1 is KGHDR, CDR2 SFDVKD, per germline. CDR3 in DNA: TGTGCCACCAGTGATTACGGACAGAAACAGTACTTC. Protein: CATSDYGQKQYF.

The J gene is TRBJ2-2, the V gene TRBV6-6, with D possibly matching TRBD1 (5 bases). Trimming left V 0 bases short and J 6 bases short, with 14 bases between. CDR1 is MNHNY and CDR2 is SVGAGI in the germline V gene (reference sequence). This CDR3 is 16 amino acids long. CDR3 sequence reads: CASSYSWSRGPGELFF. The CDR3 DNA reads TGTGCCAGCAGTTACTCGTGGTCAAGGGGCCCCGGGGAGCTGTTTTTT.

The rearrangement uses TRBV4-1 and TRBJ2-1; 8 bases align to TRBD2. The CDR3 is 19 residues long. The trim removed 0 bases at V and 2 bases at J, leaving 12 bases unmatched. CDR1 and CDR2 (germline): MGHRA, YSYEKL. DNA for the CDR3: TGCGCCAGCAGCCAAGACCCCCCAGTCGCGGGGGGCCCCTACAATGAGCAGTTCTTC. Protein sequence: CASSQDPPVAGGPYNEQFF.

V usage is TRBV4-1 and J usage is TRBJ1-1; 7 nucleotides agree with TRBD1. Germline CDR1 reads MGHRA; CDR2 reads YSYEKL. With V trimmed by 4 bases and J by 8 bases, 10 bases remained unmatched. CDR3 length: 14 amino acids. The CDR3, as DNA: TGCGCCAGCAGCCTCAGTACGGTAGGGGGCGAAGCTTTCTTT. It encodes CASSLSTVGGEAFF.

This clone has only one observation. The chain carries TRBV6-5 and TRBJ2-1; 7 positions match TRBD1. Germline-derived CDR1 and CDR2 are MNHEY and SVGAGI. J was trimmed by 1 base and V by 9 bases; bases with no gene match: 9. The CDR3 extends over 15 amino acids. In DNA form, the CDR3 reads TGTGCCAGACCAAGAGACAGGGTATCCTACAATGAGCAGTTCTTC. It yields the protein CARPRDRVSYNEQFF.

V and J are TRBV15 and TRBJ1-4; D gene unclear. V lost 2 bases to trimming and J lost 5 bases, with 9 bases between them. The CDR3 contains 14 residues. Germline CDR1 and CDR2: LNHNV and YYDKDF (reference sequence). The CDR3 reads CATSRSGKNEKLFF. The CDR3 DNA reads as TGTGCCACCAGCAGATCTGGGAAGAATGAAAAACTGTTTTTT.

The chain links TRBV3-1 (or the pseudogene TRBV3-2) to TRBJ1-3; no reliable D call. This CDR3 contains 13 residues. CDR1 and CDR2 from the germline V gene are LGHDT and YNNKEL (reference sequence). Trimming cost V 4 bases and J 5 bases, with 9 bases left between them. This chain's CDR3 is CASSPSPRNTIYF. The CDR3 region has the DNA TGTGCCAGCAGCCCCTCTCCTCGAAACACCATATATTTT.

The chain links TRBV4-3 to TRBJ1-2; possibly TRBD1 for D (5 bases). Trimming pared 0 bases from V and 7 bases from J, leaving 15 bases between. Germline CDR1 is LGHNA and CDR2 is YSLEER. The CDR3 has 15 residues. The chain's CDR3 is CASSQDPGRETGYTF. The CDR3 nucleotides read TGCGCCAGCAGCCAAGATCCGGGCAGGGAGACTGGCTACACCTTC.

V gene TRBV2 combines with J gene TRBJ2-5; no clear D. Germline V gives CDR1 SNHLY, CDR2 FYNNEI. V was clipped by 8 bases and J by 4 bases, with 14 bases between them. CDR3 size: 13 residues. The CDR3 loop reads CASHGVEGETQYF. CDR3 in DNA: TGTGCCAGCCATGGGGTCGAAGGAGAGACCCAGTACTTC.

This chain uses TRBV12-5 with TRBJ1-3, with D perhaps TRBD1 (5 bases). Germline assignment: CDR1 LGHNT and CDR2 FRNRAP. V was trimmed by 1 base and J by 2 bases, leaving 9 bases between them. The CDR3 extends over 15 amino acids. The CDR3 DNA reads as TGTGCTAGTGGTTTGGCCCGGGGGGCTGGAAACACCATATATTTT. It is translated as CASGLARGAGNTIYF.

The genes are TRBV9 and TRBJ2-2; 8 bases agree with TRBD1. Trimming at V came to 3 bases and at J to 5 bases, leaving 12 bases not matched to a gene. CDR1 and CDR2 from the germline V gene are SGDLS and YYNGEE. This CDR3 has 17 amino acids. The CDR3 DNA reads TGTGCCAGCAGCGGACCTCAAGACAGGGGAAGAACCGGGGAGCTGTTTTTT. It translates to CASSGPQDRGRTGELFF.

This chain connects TRBV10-3 to TRBJ2-5; 12 positions match TRBD2. CDR1 is ENHRY and CDR2 is SYGVKD in the germline V gene. V trimming: 7 bases; J trimming: 4 bases; junction bases outside the gene matches: 16. The CDR3 contains 18 residues. The CDR3 coding sequence is TGTGCCATCAATCCCGGGACTAGCGGGTTAGGGTCGCGAGAGACCCAGTACTTC. Its protein product is CAINPGTSGLGSRETQYF.

This clone occurred once. The chain links TRBV9 to TRBJ1-6, with D unclear. The germline CDR1 and CDR2 sequences are SGDLS and YYNGEE. This CDR3 region has 15 residues. V was trimmed by 4 bases and J by 5 bases, leaving 13 bases between them. This CDR3 is CASSPDTSHNSPLHF. CDR3 bases: TGTGCCAGCAGCCCCGACACATCTCATAATTCACCCCTCCACTTT.

V gene TRBV4-1 combines with J gene TRBJ1-1; D gene ambiguous. The V gene lost 8 bases and the J gene lost 0 bases, with 16 bases spanning the gap. Germline values: CDR1 MGHRA, CDR2 YSYEKL. CDR3 length equals 15 residues. The CDR3 loop reads CASAYGAFMNTEAFF. The CDR3 DNA follows: TGCGCCAGCGCGTACGGAGCGTTCATGAACACTGAAGCTTTCTTT.

This chain connects TRBV7-8 to TRBJ1-2, with D possibly being TRBD1 (5 bases). In germline, CDR1 is SGHVS, CDR2 FQNEAQ. The CDR3 has 13 amino acids. Trimming took 6 bases from V and 4 from J, leaving 12 bases between them. The CDR3 spells CASSPGTGYGYTF. CDR3 nucleotides: TGTGCCAGCAGTCCCGGGACGGGCTATGGCTACACCTTC.

This chain uses TRBV18 with TRBJ1-2; TRBD1 matches 7 bases. CDR1 and CDR2 from the germline V gene are KGHSH and LQKENI. The CDR3 consists of 17 residues. V lost 2 bases to trimming and J lost 3 bases; unmatched junction nucleotides: 12. CDR3 residues: CASSPTTGEGSDYGYTF. The DNA for the CDR3 is TGTGCCAGCTCACCAACTACAGGGGAGGGATCGGACTATGGCTACACCTTC. The full variable domain, with the rest looked up from reference TRBV18 and TRBJ1-2, is NAGVMQNPRHLVRRRGQEARLRCSPMKGHSHVYWYRQLPEEGLKFMVYLQKENIIDESGMPKERFSAEFPKEGPSILRIQQVVRGDSAAYFCASSPTTGEGSDYGYTFGSGTRLTVV.

This chain links TRBV20-1 with TRBJ1-2; D gene ambiguous. This CDR3 has 11 residues. CDR1 is DFQATT and CDR2 is SNEGSKA in the germline V gene (reference sequence). Trimming left V 6 bases short and J 3 bases short, with 8 bases between. Here the CDR3 reads CSAPLDYGYTF. The CDR3 region has the DNA TGCAGTGCCCCACTGGACTATGGCTACACCTTC.

The chain links TRBV5-6 to TRBJ2-1; 9 bases fit TRBD2. Losses at the gene ends were 3 bases for V and 3 bases for J; bases not matched to a gene: 7. This CDR3 has 16 residues. Germline loops: CDR1 SGHDT, CDR2 YYEEEE. CDR3 amino acids: CASSWPSGDYYNEQFF. CDR3 coding DNA: TGTGCCAGCAGCTGGCCTAGCGGGGACTACTACAATGAGCAGTTCTTC.

The rearrangement uses TRBV30 and TRBJ1-2; no definite D call. The CDR3 has 14 residues. Between the trimmed V and J ends, which lost 2 bases and 6 bases, there was a span of 16 bases. Germline CDR1 and CDR2: GTSNPN and SVGIG (reference sequence). The CDR3 here is CAWSPPTGRHGYTF. DNA of the CDR3: TGTGCCTGGAGTCCGCCCACGGGTCGACATGGCTACACCTTC.

This CDR3 is CASSQDPEGVEAFF. The CDR3, as DNA: TGTGCCAGCAGCCAAGATCCAGAAGGGGTTGAAGCTTTCTTT. The chain uses TRBV4-2 and TRBJ1-1; TRBD1 might be the D (5 bases). This CDR3 spans 14 amino acids. The germline CDR1 and CDR2 sequences are LGHNA and YNFKEQ. The V end lost 0 bases, the J end lost 7 bases, and 12 bases lay between the germline ends.

This chain's CDR3 is CASSWDLNTDTQYF. The CDR3 DNA follows: TGTGCCAGCAGCTGGGACCTTAACACAGATACGCAGTATTTT. The rearrangement joins TRBV7-6 to TRBJ2-3, with D perhaps assigned TRBD1 or TRBD2 (5 bases each). The V end lost 4 bases, the J end lost 2 bases, and 10 bases lay between the germline ends. The CDR3 length is 14 residues. Germline assignment: CDR1 SGHVS and CDR2 FNYEAQ.

The rearrangement joins TRBV19 to TRBJ1-5; D ambiguous. Germline-derived CDR1 and CDR2 are LNHDA and SQIVND (reference sequence). This CDR3 contains 13 residues. The ends were cut back, 6 bases at V and 4 bases at J, with 10 bases in the middle. The CDR3 loop is CASSDRPNQPQHF. The CDR3 DNA reads TGTGCCAGTAGCGACCGACCGAATCAGCCCCAGCATTTT.

The chain recombines TRBV24-1 with TRBJ2-3, with TRBD2 as a possible D gene (5 bases). Deletions cut 4 bases from V and 6 bases from J, with 10 bases between. Germline lookup yields CDR1 KGHDR and CDR2 SFDVKD. The CDR3 runs to 13 residues. As DNA, the CDR3 is TGTGCCACCAGTGAGGGAGAACCGGATACGCAGTATTTT. Protein product: CATSEGEPDTQYF.

This clone was observed once. The gene calls are TRBV5-5 and TRBJ2-7, with 8 positions matching TRBD1. V was clipped by 2 bases and J by 1 base; unmatched bases: 2. This CDR3 is 14 amino acids long. Germline V gives CDR1 SGHKS, CDR2 YYEKEE (reference sequence). CDR3 protein: CASSFRQGSYEQYF. CDR3 DNA sequence: TGTGCCAGCAGCTTCCGACAGGGGTCCTACGAGCAGTACTTC.

V gene TRBV1 combines with J gene TRBJ2-1; TRBD2, the table's D call, lacks a check against the DNA. TRBV1 is assigned pseudogene status. CDR3 size: 18 residues. The CDR3 DNA is TGCACCAGCAGCCAGAATGATCCGGGACTAGCGCGTTACAATGAGCAGTTCTTC. Amino acid sequence: CTSSQNDPGLARYNEQFF.

The rearrangement joins TRBV3-1 (or the pseudogene TRBV3-2) to TRBJ1-5; D remains unclear. V lost 0 bases and J lost 2, with 11 bases in between. The CDR3 runs 16 residues. Per the germline V gene, CDR1 is LGHDT and CDR2 is YNNKEL (reference sequence). CDR3 DNA: TGTGCCAGCAGCCAAGAGGCCACATTTCGCAATCAGCCCCAGCATTTT. Its translation is CASSQEATFRNQPQHF.

In the case of this clone: The sample contains more than one DNA sequence encoding this CDR3. The rearrangement links TRBV7-3 to TRBJ2-1, with D tentatively TRBD2 (6 bases). Germline assignment: CDR1 SGHTA and CDR2 FQGTGA. This CDR3 contains 15 residues. V was clipped by 2 bases and J by 4 bases, with 12 bases between them. CDR3 DNA sequence: TGTGCCAGCAGCTTAGGTGGGGGGAGTTACAATGAGCAGTTCTTC. Its protein product is CASSLGGGSYNEQFF.

The chain couples TRBV14 to TRBJ2-5, with D possibly TRBD2 on 6 matching bases. The CDR3 spans 14 residues. The V end lost 3 bases, the J end lost 3 bases, and 11 bases lay between the germline ends. Germline V lookup: CDR1 SGHDN, CDR2 FVKESK. CDR3 region: CASSQAGREETQYF. For the CDR3, the DNA is TGTGCCAGCAGCCAGGCCGGGAGAGAAGAGACCCAGTACTTC.

V and J are TRBV15 and TRBJ1-1; D not resolved. CDR3 size: 13 residues. The germline V gene has CDR1 LNHNV and CDR2 YYDKDF (reference sequence). Trimming pared 0 bases from V and 4 bases from J, leaving 6 bases between. CDR3 residues: CATSRDSGTEAFF. CDR3 DNA: TGTGCCACCAGCAGAGATTCGGGCACTGAAGCTTTCTTT.